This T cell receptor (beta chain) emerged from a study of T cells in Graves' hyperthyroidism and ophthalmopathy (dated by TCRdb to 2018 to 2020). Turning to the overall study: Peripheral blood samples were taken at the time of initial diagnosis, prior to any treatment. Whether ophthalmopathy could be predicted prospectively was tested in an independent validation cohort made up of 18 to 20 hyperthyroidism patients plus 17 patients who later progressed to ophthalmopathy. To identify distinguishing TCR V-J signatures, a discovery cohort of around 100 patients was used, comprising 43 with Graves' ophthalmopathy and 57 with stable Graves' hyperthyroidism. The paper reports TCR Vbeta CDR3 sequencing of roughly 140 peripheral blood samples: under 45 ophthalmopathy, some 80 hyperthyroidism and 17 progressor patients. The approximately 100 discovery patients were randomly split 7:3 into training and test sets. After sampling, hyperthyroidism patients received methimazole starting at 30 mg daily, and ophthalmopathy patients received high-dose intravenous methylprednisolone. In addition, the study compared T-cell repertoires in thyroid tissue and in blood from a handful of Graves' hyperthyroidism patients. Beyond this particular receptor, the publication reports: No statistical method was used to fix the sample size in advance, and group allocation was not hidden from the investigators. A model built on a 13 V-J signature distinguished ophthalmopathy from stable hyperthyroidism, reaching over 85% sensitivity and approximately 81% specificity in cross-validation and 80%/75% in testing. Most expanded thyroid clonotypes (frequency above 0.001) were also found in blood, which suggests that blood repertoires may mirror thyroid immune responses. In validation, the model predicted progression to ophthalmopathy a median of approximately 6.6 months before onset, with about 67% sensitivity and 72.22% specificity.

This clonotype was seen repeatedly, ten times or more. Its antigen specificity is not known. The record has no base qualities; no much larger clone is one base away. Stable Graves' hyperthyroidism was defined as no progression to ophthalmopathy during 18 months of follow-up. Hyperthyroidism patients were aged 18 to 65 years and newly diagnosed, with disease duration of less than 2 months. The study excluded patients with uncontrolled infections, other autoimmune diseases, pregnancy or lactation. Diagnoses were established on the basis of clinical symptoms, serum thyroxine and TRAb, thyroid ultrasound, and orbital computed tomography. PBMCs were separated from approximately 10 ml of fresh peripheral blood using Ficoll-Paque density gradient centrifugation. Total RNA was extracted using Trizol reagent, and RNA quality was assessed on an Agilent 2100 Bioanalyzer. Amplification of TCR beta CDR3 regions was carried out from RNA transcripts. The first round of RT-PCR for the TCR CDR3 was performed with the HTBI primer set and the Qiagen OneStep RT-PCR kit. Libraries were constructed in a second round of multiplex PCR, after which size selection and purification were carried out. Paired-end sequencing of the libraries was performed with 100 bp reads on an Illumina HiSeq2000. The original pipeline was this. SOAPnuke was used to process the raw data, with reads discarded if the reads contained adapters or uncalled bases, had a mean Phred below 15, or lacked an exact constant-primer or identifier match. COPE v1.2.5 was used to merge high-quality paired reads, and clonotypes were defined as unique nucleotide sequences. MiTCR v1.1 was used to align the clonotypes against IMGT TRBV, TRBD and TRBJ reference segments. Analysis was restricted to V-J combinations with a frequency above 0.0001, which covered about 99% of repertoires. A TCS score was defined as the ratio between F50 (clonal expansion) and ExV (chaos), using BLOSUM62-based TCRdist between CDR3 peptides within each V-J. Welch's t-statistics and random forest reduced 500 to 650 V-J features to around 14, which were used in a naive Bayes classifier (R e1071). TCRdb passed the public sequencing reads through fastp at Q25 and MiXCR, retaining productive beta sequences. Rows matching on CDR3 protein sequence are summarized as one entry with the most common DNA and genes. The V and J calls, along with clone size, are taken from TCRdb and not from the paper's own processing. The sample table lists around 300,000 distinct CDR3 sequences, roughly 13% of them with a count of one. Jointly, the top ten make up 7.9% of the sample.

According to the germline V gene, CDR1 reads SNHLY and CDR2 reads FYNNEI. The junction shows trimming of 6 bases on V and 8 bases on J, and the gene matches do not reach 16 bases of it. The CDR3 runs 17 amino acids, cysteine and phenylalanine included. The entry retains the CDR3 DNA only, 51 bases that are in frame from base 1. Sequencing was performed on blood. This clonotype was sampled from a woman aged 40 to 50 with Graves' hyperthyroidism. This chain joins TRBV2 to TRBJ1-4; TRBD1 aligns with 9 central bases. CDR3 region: CASRAVPGQGRGEKLFF. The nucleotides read TGTGCCAGCAGGGCCGTCCCGGGACAGGGCCGGGGGGAAAAACTGTTTTTT.